These T cell receptor beta chains were read from a single sample in a study of patients and donors after allogeneic stem cell transplantation. TCRdb re-called the RT-PCR reads with MiXCR, one entry per CDR3 protein. The sample contains under 200,000 distinct CDR3 sequences, 24% of which appear only once. The source material was blood, either unsorted or a sorted T cell fraction (not recorded which). These receptors were obtained from a human donor who was either an allogeneic HSCT recipient or a stem cell or donor lymphocyte infusion donor (not recorded which). It is not recorded whose cells these are; they may come from a transplant donor. The CDR3 runs from the conserved cysteine through the conserved F or W. D genes are given only for firm matches. A row's size may be missing; if present it is once, few, many or a size class.

v_gene: TRBV12-3/TRBV12-4
j_gene: TRBJ1-2
d_gene: NA
abundance: few
CDR3aa: CASSPYRDSYSGYTF
CDR3nt: TGTGCCAGCAGCCCGTATAGGGACTCGTACAGCGGCTACACCTTC

v_gene: TRBV20-1
j_gene: TRBJ2-3
d_gene: TRBD1
abundance: NA
CDR3aa: CSLNRDRGPTDTQYF
CDR3nt: TGCAGTCTCAACCGGGACAGGGGGCCCACAGATACGCAGTATTTT

v_gene: TRBV7-9
j_gene: TRBJ1-4
d_gene: TRBD1
abundance: few
CDR3aa: CASSLGTGAPTNEKLFF
CDR3nt: TGTGCCAGCAGCCTCGGGACAGGGGCCCCAACTAATGAAAAACTGTTTTTT

v_gene: TRBV20-1
j_gene: TRBJ1-1
d_gene: TRBD1
abundance: few
CDR3aa: CSATRQGAEAFF
CDR3nt: TGCAGTGCTACCCGGCAGGGGGCTGAAGCTTTCTTT

v_gene: TRBV4-1
j_gene: TRBJ1-5
d_gene: TRBD1
abundance: NA
CDR3aa: CASSQDRTGRNQPQHF
CDR3nt: TGCGCCAGCAGCCAAGACCGGACAGGGCGGAATCAGCCCCAGCATTTT

v_gene: TRBV4-1
j_gene: TRBJ1-1
d_gene: TRBD1
abundance: NA
CDR3aa: CASSHNQGAFEAFF
CDR3nt: TGCGCCAGCAGCCACAATCAGGGGGCGTTTGAAGCTTTCTTT

v_gene: TRBV12-3/TRBV12-4
j_gene: TRBJ1-1
d_gene: NA
abundance: NA
CDR3aa: CASSLTGTQAFF
CDR3nt: TGTGCCAGCAGTTTAACTGGAACTCAAGCTTTCTTT

v_gene: TRBV12-3/TRBV12-4
j_gene: TRBJ2-2
d_gene: NA
abundance: NA
CDR3aa: CASSLPIPAAANTGELFF
CDR3nt: TGTGCCAGCAGTTTACCCATCCCTGCAGCCGCGAACACCGGGGAGCTGTTTTTT

v_gene: TRBV25-1
j_gene: TRBJ1-3
d_gene: NA
abundance: few
CDR3aa: CASSEPGWSGNTIYF
CDR3nt: TGTGCCAGCAGTGAACCGGGGTGGTCTGGAAACACCATATATTTT

v_gene: TRBV6-5
j_gene: TRBJ2-5
d_gene: NA
abundance: few
CDR3aa: CASRLGSSLETQYF
CDR3nt: TGTGCCAGCAGACTCGGGTCCTCATTGGAGACCCAGTACTTC

v_gene: TRBV7-8
j_gene: TRBJ1-3
d_gene: NA
abundance: few
CDR3aa: CASSLVGGSGNTIYF
CDR3nt: TGTGCCAGCAGCTTAGTGGGGGGGTCTGGAAACACCATATATTTT

v_gene: TRBV6-6
j_gene: TRBJ1-3
d_gene: NA
abundance: few
CDR3aa: CASSEQGRAGNTIYF
CDR3nt: TGTGCCAGCAGTGAACAGGGAAGGGCTGGAAACACCATATATTTT

v_gene: TRBV19
j_gene: TRBJ1-6
d_gene: NA
abundance: few
CDR3aa: CASSTGPSNSPLHF
CDR3nt: TGTGCCAGTAGTACGGGACCGAGTAATTCACCCCTCCACTTT

v_gene: TRBV20-1
j_gene: TRBJ2-7
d_gene: NA
abundance: NA
CDR3aa: CSARVSSYEQYF
CDR3nt: TGCAGTGCTAGAGTTAGCTCCTACGAGCAGTACTTC

v_gene: TRBV20-1
j_gene: TRBJ1-3
d_gene: NA
abundance: NA
CDR3aa: CSAREGALGNTIYF
CDR3nt: TGCAGTGCTAGAGAGGGGGCTCTTGGAAACACCATATATTTT

v_gene: TRBV4-1
j_gene: TRBJ1-5
d_gene: NA
abundance: few
CDR3aa: CASSRWWGRRQPQHF
CDR3nt: TGCGCCAGCAGCCGGTGGTGGGGGAGGCGTCAGCCCCAGCATTTT

v_gene: TRBV5-1
j_gene: TRBJ2-1
d_gene: NA
abundance: NA
CDR3aa: CASSPGPSSYNEQFF
CDR3nt: TGCGCCAGCAGCCCCGGTCCAAGCTCCTACAATGAGCAGTTCTTC

v_gene: TRBV11-2
j_gene: TRBJ1-1
d_gene: NA
abundance: NA
CDR3aa: CASSSQLDVAFF
CDR3nt: TGTGCCAGCAGCTCCCAGTTGGACGTGGCTTTCTTT

v_gene: TRBV3-1
j_gene: TRBJ2-1
d_gene: TRBD2
abundance: NA
CDR3aa: CASSQASPLAGGYNEQFF
CDR3nt: TGTGCCAGCAGCCAAGCGTCCCCACTAGCGGGGGGCTACAATGAGCAGTTCTTC

v_gene: TRBV6-2/TRBV6-3
j_gene: TRBJ2-1
d_gene: NA
abundance: NA
CDR3aa: CASSYLPRRSSYNEQFF
CDR3nt: TGTGCCAGCAGTTATCTTCCTCGGAGAAGCTCCTACAATGAGCAGTTCTTC

v_gene: TRBV24-1
j_gene: TRBJ1-5
d_gene: NA
abundance: many
CDR3aa: CATSDLVVTRGQMHSNQPQHF
CDR3nt: TGTGCCACCAGTGATTTGGTCGTGACTCGAGGACAGATGCATAGCAATCAGCCCCAGCATTTT

v_gene: TRBV24-1
j_gene: TRBJ2-1
d_gene: TRBD2
abundance: NA
CDR3aa: CATSDSDWTSGSLNEQFF
CDR3nt: TGTGCCACCAGTGATTCAGATTGGACTAGCGGGAGTCTAAATGAGCAGTTCTTC

v_gene: TRBV2
j_gene: TRBJ1-1
d_gene: TRBD1
abundance: NA
CDR3aa: CASSVAPDRGDTVAFF
CDR3nt: TGTGCCAGCAGTGTGGCCCCTGACAGGGGGGACACTGTAGCTTTCTTT

v_gene: TRBV6-6
j_gene: TRBJ2-1
d_gene: TRBD1
abundance: few
CDR3aa: CASSYGTGGNYEQFF
CDR3nt: TGTGCCAGCAGTTACGGGACAGGGGGCAACTATGAGCAGTTCTTC

v_gene: TRBV5-1
j_gene: TRBJ2-3
d_gene: TRBD2
abundance: NA
CDR3aa: CASSTGLAGGTDTQYF
CDR3nt: TGCGCCAGCAGCACCGGACTAGCGGGGGGAACAGATACGCAGTATTTT

v_gene: TRBV20-1
j_gene: TRBJ2-3
d_gene: NA
abundance: NA
CDR3aa: CSADGADTQYF
CDR3nt: TGCAGTGCTGATGGGGCAGATACGCAGTATTTT

v_gene: TRBV7-2
j_gene: TRBJ1-2
d_gene: TRBD1
abundance: few
CDR3aa: CASSLVRTGVPYGYTF
CDR3nt: TGTGCCAGCAGCTTAGTCAGGACAGGGGTACCCTATGGCTACACCTTC

v_gene: TRBV9
j_gene: TRBJ2-1
d_gene: TRBD2
abundance: NA
CDR3aa: CASSTSGRWDEQFF
CDR3nt: TGTGCCAGCAGTACTAGCGGGAGATGGGATGAGCAGTTCTTC

v_gene: TRBV18
j_gene: TRBJ1-1
d_gene: NA
abundance: few
CDR3aa: CASSPPSGRLEAFF
CDR3nt: TGTGCCAGCTCACCACCGTCAGGGAGACTTGAAGCTTTCTTT

v_gene: TRBV4-3
j_gene: TRBJ1-6
d_gene: TRBD1
abundance: NA
CDR3aa: CASSHGGQGDNSPLHF
CDR3nt: TGCGCCAGCAGCCATGGAGGACAGGGTGATAATTCACCCCTCCACTTT

v_gene: TRBV6-5
j_gene: TRBJ1-1
d_gene: NA
abundance: few
CDR3aa: CASSYTTLDAKNTEAFF
CDR3nt: TGTGCCAGCAGTTACACAACCCTCGACGCGAAGAACACTGAAGCTTTCTTT